One and the same sample provided the 29 T cell receptor beta chains below, sequenced in a study of cytomegalovirus exposure and HLA in healthy donors. PCR amplification relied on 60 Vbeta primers (plus 13 Jbeta primers). TCRdb keeps only in-frame clones here, not all; method: immunoSEQ multiplex PCR. The sample has some 150,000 clones; approximately 72% are singletons. Material: PBMCs. The receptors stem from a man younger than 35 in good health and CMV-seronegative.

The chain recombines TRBV11-2 with TRBJ1-1, with a possible D match to TRBD1 (6 bases). Trimming left V 5 bases short and J 0 bases short, with 7 bases between. Germline CDR1 and CDR2: SGHAT and FQNNGV. This CDR3 is 13 amino acids long. CDR3 in amino acids: CASSRTVNTEAFF. The CDR3 DNA follows: TGTGCCAGCAGCCGGACAGTGAACACTGAAGCTTTCTTT.

This chain links TRBV7-9 with TRBJ2-2; weak D call: TRBD1 (5 bases). The CDR3 loop spans 16 amino acids. Germline CDR1 reads SEHNR; CDR2 reads FQNEAQ (reference sequence). The germline V and J ends were trimmed by 1 base and 5 bases, with 14 bases remaining between them. As DNA, the CDR3 is TGTGCCAGCAGCTTAGGCATAGGGGCGACTACCGGGGAGCTGTTTTTT. The encoded protein is CASSLGIGATTGELFF.

The CDR3 loop is CASSFKGRQVRSQPQHF. The CDR3 DNA sequence: TGTGCCAGCAGCTTTAAGGGTCGACAGGTGCGGTCTCAGCCCCAGCATTTT. The V and J genes are TRBV7-9 and TRBJ1-5; the D gene is possibly TRBD1 (6 bases). With 3 bases removed from V and 6 bases from J, the gap between germline ends came to 21 bases. The CDR3 sequence is 17 residues long. Germline V gives CDR1 SEHNR, CDR2 FQNEAQ (reference sequence).

This clone was counted a single time. The chain joins TRBV6-5 to TRBJ1-2, with D perhaps matching TRBD1 (5 bases). Trimming took off 2 bases at V and 0 bases at J, with 13 bases between the two ends. Germline values: CDR1 MNHEY, CDR2 SVGAGI. This CDR3 spans 16 amino acids. CDR3 protein: CASSYLTTVSNYGYTF. In DNA, the CDR3 is TGTGCCAGCAGTTACCTCACGACAGTATCTAACTATGGCTACACCTTC.

This sequence joins TRBV4-3 and TRBJ1-5, with 10 bases fitting TRBD1. The CDR3 has 16 residues. CDR1 is LGHNA and CDR2 is YSLEER in the germline V gene. Unmatched junction bases numbered 7, after V lost 2 bases and J lost 6 bases. CDR3: CASSQPGQGGFQPQHF. The CDR3 DNA reads TGCGCCAGCAGCCAACCCGGACAGGGGGGGTTTCAGCCCCAGCATTTT.

A remark on this clone: One end of the junction does not line up with germline, which may come from a read error. In DNA form, the CDR3 reads TGCGCCAGCAGCCAAGACCTAGCGGGGAACTCTGGGGCCAACGGCCTGACTTTC. It translates to CASSQDLAGNSGANGLTF. The chain employs TRBV4-3 and TRBJ2-6; 9 nucleotides line up with TRBD2. Looked up from germline, CDR1 is LGHNA and CDR2 is YSLEER. The CDR3 is 18 amino acids.

The chain carries TRBV21-1 and TRBJ1-2; TRBD1, the table's D call, was not compared with the DNA. TRBV21-1 is classified as a pseudogene. The CDR3 totals 15 residues. CDR3 coding DNA: TGTGCCAGCAGCCAAGATCAGGCCTATAACTATGGCTACACCTTC. Translating it yields CASSQDQAYNYGYTF.

The chain joins TRBV19 to TRBJ1-1, with D possibly being TRBD1 (6 bases). The CDR3 has 13 residues. CDR1 and CDR2 (germline): LNHDA, SQIVND (reference sequence). The V end lost 5 bases, the J end lost 3 bases, and 10 bases lay between the germline ends. DNA of the CDR3: TGTGCCAGTAGTGCGGGGGGCTACACTGAAGCTTTCTTT. Protein sequence: CASSAGGYTEAFF.

J is TRBJ2-1 and V is TRBV7-3; TRBD2 agrees at 7 bases. The CDR3 totals 15 residues. V trimming: 4 bases; J trimming: 3 bases; junction bases outside the gene matches: 6. Germline-derived CDR1 and CDR2 are SGHTA and FQGTGA. CDR3 nucleotides: TGTGCCAGCAGCTCAAGCGGGGACCTCTACAATGAGCAGTTCTTC. It specifies CASSSSGDLYNEQFF.

The chain joins TRBV25-1 to TRBJ1-2; D not certain. Per germline, CDR1 MGHDK and CDR2 SYGVNS. This CDR3 has 14 residues. Deletions cut 8 bases from V and 4 bases from J, with 17 bases between. In DNA form, the CDR3 reads TGTGCCAGCCACGCCCCCGCGGCGCCCTATGGCTACACCTTC. Translating gives CASHAPAAPYGYTF.

The gene calls are TRBV2 and TRBJ1-4; TRBD1 might be the D (6 bases). CDR3 size: 12 residues. The V gene lost 8 bases and the J gene lost 8 bases, with 12 bases spanning the gap. The germline gives CDR1 SNHLY, CDR2 FYNNEI. The CDR3 DNA follows: TGTGCCAGCGCCAGGGGCAGAGAAAAACTGTTTTTT. It translates to CASARGREKLFF.

The table lists this clone with a few counts. The gene calls are TRBV19 and TRBJ1-3; D unresolved. V was trimmed by 4 bases and J by 0 bases, leaving 19 bases between them. Germline CDR1 is LNHDA and CDR2 is SQIVND (reference sequence). The CDR3 runs to 18 residues. This CDR3 is CASSRAGGHLISGNTIYF. DNA for the CDR3: TGTGCCAGTAGTAGGGCAGGAGGCCATCTCATCTCTGGAAACACCATATATTTT. Filled out from reference TRBV19 and TRBJ1-3, the complete variable domain reads DGGITQSPKYLFRKEGQNVTLSCEQNLNHDAMYWYRQDPGQGLRLIYYSQIVNDFQKGDIAEGYSVSREKKESFPLTVTSAQKNPTAFYLCASSRAGGHLISGNTIYFGEGSWLTVV.

The chain is built from TRBV14 and TRBJ2-5; weak D call: TRBD2 (6 bases). The CDR3 has 15 amino acids. Deletions cut 5 bases from V and 5 bases from J, with 18 bases between. Germline values: CDR1 SGHDN, CDR2 FVKESK. The CDR3 coding sequence is TGTGCCAGCAGCGGCGGGGTCGGGATGTATGAGACCCAGTACTTC. Translation gives CASSGGVGMYETQYF.

This chain links TRBV10-3 with TRBJ1-2; tentatively, D is TRBD1 (5 bases). V lost 3 bases and J lost 6, with 11 bases in between. There are 13 residues in the CDR3. CDR1 is ENHRY, CDR2 SYGVKD, per germline. The CDR3 loop reads CAISEGREDGYTF. The CDR3 DNA is TGTGCCATCAGTGAAGGCAGGGAAGATGGCTACACCTTC.

Concerning this clone: Sequence at one end of the junction differs from germline and may be a read error. J is TRBJ1-3 and V is TRBV7-7; D gene uncertain. Germline CDR1 and CDR2: SSHAT and FNYEAQ (reference sequence). The CDR3 extends over 17 amino acids. CDR3 amino acids: CASSLNPPFSSGNTIYF. The CDR3 coding sequence is TGTGCTAGCAGCCTAAACCCCCCGTTTAGCTCTGGAAACACCATATATTTT.

CDR3 DNA: TGTGCCAGCAGTTACCAACAGGGGAACTATGGCTACACCTTC. Amino acid sequence: CASSYQQGNYGYTF. The chain carries TRBV6-6 and TRBJ1-2, with 7 bases matching TRBD1. Germline loops: CDR1 MNHNY, CDR2 SVGAGI (reference sequence). V gave up 2 bases and J gave up 2 bases; unmatched junction bases: 2. This CDR3 has 14 amino acids.

This clone was counted only a few times. The chain employs TRBV7-6 and TRBJ1-1; 8 nucleotides line up with TRBD1. The V gene's germline CDR1 is SGHVS and CDR2 FNYEAQ. The CDR3 has 13 amino acids. V trimming: 4 bases; J trimming: 5 bases; junction bases outside the gene matches: 3. The CDR3, as DNA: TGTGCCAGCAGCTCCGACAGGGGAACTGAAGCTTTCTTT. It yields the protein CASSSDRGTEAFF.

The rearrangement uses TRBV27 and TRBJ2-7; 8 bases map to TRBD1. Trimming cost V 0 bases and J 5 bases; bases outside gene matches: 0. The length of the CDR3 is 13 residues. Germline loops: CDR1 MNHEY, CDR2 SMNVEV (reference sequence). The CDR3 DNA reads as TGTGCCAGCAGTTTATCCAGGGGGCACGAGCAGTACGTC. Translated: CASSLSRGHEQYV.

This chain uses TRBV27 with TRBJ1-5, with a tentative D call TRBD1 (6 bases). The CDR3 runs 14 residues. With 3 bases removed from V and 5 bases from J, the gap between germline ends came to 11 bases. Germline V gives CDR1 MNHEY, CDR2 SMNVEV (reference sequence). CDR3 sequence: CASSFTGSDQPQHF. CDR3 nucleotide sequence: TGTGCCAGCAGTTTTACAGGGTCAGATCAGCCCCAGCATTTT.

This clone was counted a single time. The genes are TRBV7-9 and TRBJ1-2; D is unclear. Germline V gene sequence: CDR1 SEHNR, CDR2 FQNEAQ (reference sequence). V was pared by 5 bases and J by 4 bases, with 14 bases between. The CDR3 is made up of 14 amino acids. The CDR3: CASSDGVGGYGYTF. The CDR3 DNA reads as TGTGCCAGCAGCGACGGGGTCGGCGGCTATGGCTACACCTTC.

This rearrangement joins TRBV7-8 to TRBJ1-2; D is uncertain. Germline V gene lookup returns CDR1 SGHVS and CDR2 FQNEAQ. The V and J ends lost 10 bases and 5 bases respectively, with 11 bases between them. The CDR3 is 11 residues long. The CDR3 region is CATYTEYGYTF. CDR3 DNA: TGTGCCACTTATACGGAGTATGGCTACACCTTC.

V and J are TRBV5-5 and TRBJ2-3; TRBD2 matches at 7 bases. The CDR3 spans 16 residues. The germline V gene has CDR1 SGHKS and CDR2 YYEKEE (reference sequence). V was clipped by 3 bases and J by 2 bases; unmatched bases: 9. CDR3 DNA: TGTGCCAGCAGCTGGGGCCGGGACTACATCACAGATACGCAGTATTTT. Amino acid sequence: CASSWGRDYITDTQYF.

The chain is built from TRBV11-2 and TRBJ2-7; 8 bases fit TRBD2. Trimming removed 1 base from V and 2 bases from J; junction bases left unmatched: 1. Germline V CDR1 and CDR2: SGHAT, FQNNGV. CDR3 size: 14 residues. As DNA, the CDR3 is TGTGCCAGCAGCTTAGTCGGGGGGGCCTACGAGCAGTACTTC. This translates into CASSLVGGAYEQYF.

J is TRBJ2-2 and V is TRBV9; the D gene is possibly TRBD2 (5 bases). CDR1 is SGDLS, CDR2 YYNGEE, per germline. V lost 3 bases and J lost 6, with 9 bases in between. The CDR3 is made up of 13 amino acids. Written as DNA, the CDR3 is TGTGCCAGCAGCGCGAGAGGGTCCGGGGAGCTGTTTTTT. As protein: CASSARGSGELFF.

This clone was detected a few times. This sequence joins TRBV7-9 and TRBJ1-1; no reliable D call. Per germline, CDR1 SEHNR and CDR2 FQNEAQ (reference sequence). V was cut by 5 bases and J by 5 bases, with 12 bases left in between. The CDR3 sequence is 13 residues long. The DNA of the CDR3 is TGTGCCAGCAGCGGCCCGTGGAGGACTGAAGCTTTCTTT. Its protein product is CASSGPWRTEAFF.

The chain is built from TRBV7-2 and TRBJ1-1; D unresolved. V dropped 2 bases and J dropped 6 bases, with 4 bases sitting between them. This CDR3 is 11 amino acids long. CDR1 SGHTA and CDR2 FQGNSA come from the germline V gene. The CDR3 sequence is CASSLLSEAFF. In nucleotides, the CDR3 is TGTGCCAGCAGCTTACTATCTGAAGCTTTCTTT.

CDR3 nucleotide sequence: TGTGCCAGCTCACCACGTCGCACAGGGGAGGCAAACACCATATATTTT. Encoded protein: CASSPRRTGEANTIYF. The chain employs TRBV18 and TRBJ1-3; 7 positions agree with TRBD1. V lost 1 base to trimming and J lost 6 bases; unmatched junction nucleotides: 9. The CDR3 covers 16 residues. From germline, CDR1 is KGHSH and CDR2 LQKENI.

The chain's CDR3 is CASSLGEGDYGYTF. For the CDR3, the DNA is TGTGCCAGCAGCTTAGGCGAGGGGGACTATGGCTACACCTTC. The J gene is TRBJ1-2, the V gene TRBV7-9; a weak D match, TRBD1 (6 bases). Germline CDR1 is SEHNR and CDR2 is FQNEAQ (reference sequence). The V gene lost 1 base and the J gene lost 3 bases, with 9 bases spanning the gap. The CDR3 is made up of 14 amino acids.

The chain combines TRBV5-5 with TRBJ1-6, with unresolved D. Germline CDR1 reads SGHKS; CDR2 reads YYEKEE (reference sequence). The CDR3 spans 16 residues. V lost 7 bases and J lost 2, with 16 bases in between. The CDR3 DNA reads TGTGCCAGCCTAATGGGGAGCATCACCTATAATTCACCCCTCCACTTT. It is translated as CASLMGSITYNSPLHF.